Below are 9 T cell receptor beta chains sequenced from a single sample in a study of blood T cell repertoires in COVID-19. Clones were sequenced by immunoSEQ multiplex PCR, and TCRdb holds only the in-frame ones, with some missing. The data contain a few hundred thousand clones, about 90% of them singletons. Sequenced: PBMCs or T cells enriched from blood (not recorded which). All receptors derive from a woman under 40 who had recovered from COVID-19.

This clone is a singleton in its sample. The chain has TRBV30 and TRBJ1-1; TRBD1 might be the D (6 bases). This CDR3 has 13 residues. Germline V gene data show CDR1 as GTSNPN and CDR2 as SVGIG (reference sequence). Deletions cut 8 bases from V and 1 base from J, with 14 bases between. CDR3 protein: CAQKTGPNTEAFF. CDR3 in DNA: TGTGCCCAGAAAACAGGGCCGAACACTGAAGCTTTCTTT.

This chain connects TRBV4-2 to TRBJ1-1, with 8 bases that match TRBD1. The CDR3 is made up of 14 amino acids. CDR1 LGHNA and CDR2 YNFKEQ come from the germline V gene. The trim removed 4 bases at V and 2 bases at J, leaving 3 bases unmatched. The CDR3 here is CASSLGQGNTEAFF. CDR3 bases: TGTGCCAGCAGCCTCGGACAGGGAAACACTGAAGCTTTCTTT.

V gene TRBV5-1 combines with J gene TRBJ2-1; D perhaps matches TRBD2 (7 bases). V was pared by 1 base and J by 6 bases, with 14 bases between. The CDR3 covers 15 residues. Germline values: CDR1 SGHRS, CDR2 YFSETQ. CDR3 bases: TGCGCCAGCAGCTTGTGGGCAGGGGAGGGCAATGAGCAGTTCTTC. Protein sequence: CASSLWAGEGNEQFF. Variable domain in full (rest from reference TRBV5-1 and TRBJ2-1): KAGVTQTPRYLIKTRGQQVTLSCSPISGHRSVSWYQQTPGQGLQFLFEYFSETQRNKGNFPGRFSGRQFSNSRSEMNVSTLELGDSALYLCASSLWAGEGNEQFFGPGTRLTVL.

This chain uses TRBV11-2 with TRBJ2-7, with D maybe TRBD2 (5 bases). Between the trimmed V and J ends, which lost 0 bases and 0 bases, there was a span of 12 bases. Germline V gives CDR1 SGHAT, CDR2 FQNNGV. This CDR3 region has 16 residues. The CDR3 DNA reads as TGTGCCAGCAGCTTAGAGGGCGGACTCGTCTCCTACGAGCAGTACTTC. Amino acids: CASSLEGGLVSYEQYF.

The chain recombines TRBV15 with TRBJ2-5, with D possibly matching TRBD1 (6 bases). V lost 0 bases, J lost 2 bases, and 10 bases lay in between. The CDR3 spans 15 residues. CDR1 and CDR2 from the germline V gene are LNHNV and YYDKDF (reference sequence). The CDR3: CATSRDTQGQETQYF. The CDR3 DNA reads as TGTGCCACCAGCAGAGATACTCAGGGGCAAGAGACCCAGTACTTC.

The V and J genes are TRBV3-1 (or the pseudogene TRBV3-2) and TRBJ2-7, with 7 bases aligning to TRBD2. The V gene end was trimmed by 0 bases and the J gene end by 5 bases; junction bases not matched to a gene: 16. This CDR3 has 18 amino acids. The germline V gene encodes CDR1 LGHDT and CDR2 YNNKEL (reference sequence). The CDR3, as DNA: TGTGCCAGCAGCCAAGATTCTGCGGGTGGCGGGAGAGGTGACGAGCAGTACTTC. Its protein product is CASSQDSAGGGRGDEQYF.

This clone was seen just once. The chain joins TRBV10-3 to TRBJ2-3; D remains unclear. This CDR3 has 11 amino acids. CDR1 and CDR2 from the germline V gene are ENHRY and SYGVKD. Trimming took off 4 bases at V and 4 bases at J, with 3 bases between the two ends. The CDR3 DNA follows: TGTGCCATCAGTGTCTCAGATACGCAGTATTTT. It translates to CAISVSDTQYF.

The rearrangement joins TRBV18 to TRBJ2-3, with 12 nucleotides matching TRBD1. This CDR3 region has 17 residues. Germline CDR1 and CDR2: KGHSH and LQKENI. V lost 5 bases, J lost 4 bases, and 10 bases stayed unmatched. In DNA form, the CDR3 reads TGTGCCAGCTCATCGTTACCGGGACAGGGGGCCCCAGATACGCAGTATTTT. Its protein product is CASSSLPGQGAPDTQYF. The variable domain in full, completed from reference TRBV18 and TRBJ2-3, reads NAGVMQNPRHLVRRRGQEARLRCSPMKGHSHVYWYRQLPEEGLKFMVYLQKENIIDESGMPKERFSAEFPKEGPSILRIQQVVRGDSAAYFCASSSLPGQGAPDTQYFGPGTRLTVL.

The J gene is TRBJ2-3, the V gene TRBV27, with 14 bases that match TRBD2. V lost 5 bases to trimming and J lost 3 bases; unmatched junction nucleotides: 4. Germline V gives CDR1 MNHEY, CDR2 SMNVEV (reference sequence). The CDR3 has 16 residues. The CDR3 protein is CASSPGTSGSTDTQYF. The DNA of the CDR3 is TGTGCCAGCAGTCCAGGGACTAGCGGGAGTACAGATACGCAGTATTTT.